Below are 21 T cell receptor beta chains sequenced from a single sample in a study of post-analysis software for immune sequencing data (dated by TCRdb to about 2015). The antigens these receptors bind are not known. The investigation overall reported the following: Patients showed significantly higher frequencies than controls for a handful of TRBV segments, among them TRBV5-6, TRBV5-1 and TRBV20-1.

Receptor amplification or capture employed PCR. Sequenced using an Illumina HiSeq 2500. Unique molecular identifiers were incorporated into TCR beta cDNA libraries to reduce PCR and sequencing biases. The public sequencing data were trimmed at Q25 with fastp and processed into clonotypes with MiXCR by TCRdb, which kept only in-frame beta chains. Each entry merges the rows of one CDR3 protein and shows their most common DNA and genes. This sample gives approximately 730,000 distinct CDR3 sequences in total; 25% to 30% of them show up just once. Approximately 0.55% of the sample is taken by the ten largest. The sample comprised blood. Receptors originate from a girl aged 10-17 years with multiple sclerosis.

The J gene is TRBJ2-2, the V gene TRBV12-3 or TRBV12-4; 9 bases agree with TRBD2. The V segment lost 3 bases and the J segment 7 bases; nucleotides outside the gene matches: 6. This CDR3 has 15 amino acids. In nucleotides, the CDR3 is TGTGCCAGCAGTTTTGGCGGGAGGGCGGTCGGGGAGCTGTTTTTT. As protein: CASSFGGRAVGELFF.

This clonotype was seen a few times. The chain combines TRBV12-3 or TRBV12-4 with TRBJ2-5; D remains unclear. Trimming pared 3 bases from V and 5 bases from J, leaving 10 bases between. The CDR3 runs to 13 residues. The CDR3: CASSLNRPETQYF. CDR3 bases: TGTGCCAGCAGTTTGAATCGGCCGGAGACCCAGTACTTC.

The chain employs TRBV7-2 and TRBJ2-4, with TRBD2 matching 8 bases. The V gene's germline CDR1 is SGHTA and CDR2 FQGNSA. With V trimmed by 2 bases and J by 13 bases, 13 bases remained unmatched. CDR3 length: 15 amino acids. CDR3 sequence (DNA): TGTGCCAGCAGCTTACACCGGACTAGCTACGGGGAGCAGTACTTC. This sequence encodes CASSLHRTSYGEQYF.

The V call is TRBV6-5, the J call TRBJ2-7, with D tentatively TRBD1 or TRBD2 (5 bases each). The V end was cut by 2 bases, the J end by 5 bases, with 10 bases between. The CDR3 sequence is 13 residues long. Germline CDR1 reads MNHEY; CDR2 reads SVGAGI. CDR3 sequence reads: CASSYRGGHEQYF. The DNA of the CDR3 is TGTGCCAGCAGTTACCGTGGGGGTCACGAGCAGTACTTC.

The J gene is TRBJ1-1, the V gene TRBV7-9, with 8 bases fitting TRBD1. The CDR3 is 15 residues long. Germline trimming cut 1 base from V and 3 bases from J; bases unmatched to any gene: 4. Per the germline V gene, CDR1 is SEHNR and CDR2 is FQNEAQ (reference sequence). The CDR3 is CASSLGQGLDTEAFF. CDR3 DNA sequence: TGTGCCAGCAGCTTAGGACAGGGGTTGGACACTGAAGCTTTCTTT.

This clonotype was seen more than once but under ten times. The chain has TRBV5-1 and TRBJ2-7, with 9 nucleotides matching TRBD1. The germline gives CDR1 SGHRS, CDR2 YFSETQ. J gave up 0 bases and V 3 bases, and 4 bases lay outside the gene matches. CDR3 size: 15 residues. The CDR3, as DNA: TGCGCCAGCAGCTCGGGACAGGGCATCTCCTACGAGCAGTACTTC. Protein sequence: CASSSGQGISYEQYF.

This clonotype was recorded a few times. V and J are TRBV6-5 and TRBJ2-5; 10 bases are shared with TRBD1. The CDR3 is made up of 16 amino acids. CDR1 is MNHEY, CDR2 SVGAGI, per germline. J was trimmed by 4 bases and V by 6 bases; bases with no gene match: 11. CDR3 nucleotide sequence: TGTGCCAGCAGCCGGTTGACAGGGGGCTGGGGAGAGACCCAGTACTTC. This encodes CASSRLTGGWGETQYF.

This clonotype was seen ten or more times. The chain employs TRBV29-1 and TRBJ2-7; the D gene could be TRBD1 or TRBD2 (7 bases each). CDR1 is SQVTM, CDR2 ANQGSEA, per germline. The CDR3 loop spans 14 amino acids. Trimming left V 6 bases short and J 3 bases short, with 18 bases between. In DNA, the CDR3 is TGCAGCGTCGCCAGGGGGGCTAGCGGCTACGAGCAGTACTTC. Amino acid sequence: CSVARGASGYEQYF.

The rearrangement uses TRBV28 and TRBJ2-3; no definite D call. CDR1 is MDHEN, CDR2 SYDVKM, per germline. The CDR3 is made up of 15 amino acids. Trimming cost V 3 bases and J 4 bases, with 14 bases left between them. CDR3 sequence reads: CASSLSARRPDTQYF. For the CDR3, the DNA is TGTGCCAGCAGTTTGTCCGCGCGGCGGCCAGATACGCAGTATTTT.

The genes are TRBV28 and TRBJ2-3, with 7 bases identical to TRBD1. CDR1 is MDHEN, CDR2 SYDVKM, per germline. V shed 5 bases and J 3 bases; nucleotides not matched to a gene: 11. The CDR3 spans 16 residues. CDR3: CASSPLRQGLTDTQYF. For the CDR3, the DNA is TGTGCCAGCAGTCCCCTACGACAGGGCTTGACAGATACGCAGTATTTT.

This rearrangement joins TRBV5-5 to TRBJ2-3; no definite D call. Germline CDR1 SGHKS, CDR2 YYEKEE (reference sequence). Trimming cost V 0 bases and J 0 bases, with 8 bases left between them. The CDR3 runs to 15 residues. The CDR3, as DNA: TGTGCCAGCAGCTTGGTGGTAGGGAGCACAGATACGCAGTATTTT. It yields the protein CASSLVVGSTDTQYF.

The chain links TRBV29-1 to TRBJ2-1; D may be TRBD2 (5 bases). This CDR3 is built from 11 residues. Trimming shortened V by 4 bases and J by 10 bases, and 11 bases separated the two germline ends. Germline values: CDR1 SQVTM, CDR2 ANQGSEA. CDR3 protein: CSVGTLAEQFF. DNA for the CDR3: TGCAGCGTTGGGACCCTAGCAGAGCAGTTCTTC.

This clonotype was seen a few times. The chain joins TRBV28 to TRBJ2-7; D possibly corresponds to TRBD1 (6 bases). The length of the CDR3 is 15 residues. Trimming pared 3 bases from V and 4 bases from J, leaving 16 bases between. The germline gives CDR1 MDHEN, CDR2 SYDVKM. The DNA for the CDR3 is TGTGCCAGCAGTTTTCTGGCAGGGGCGCTGTACGAGCAGTACTTC. This translates into CASSFLAGALYEQYF.

The chain employs TRBV5-1 and TRBJ2-7; perhaps D is TRBD1 or TRBD2 (6 bases each). The germline CDR1 and CDR2 sequences are SGHRS and YFSETQ. The V end lost 1 base, the J end lost 3 bases, and 11 bases lay between the germline ends. CDR3 length: 14 amino acids. Written as DNA, the CDR3 is TGCGCCAGCAGCTTGCGGGGGCAGAACTACGAGCAGTACTTC. Protein product: CASSLRGQNYEQYF.

The chain uses TRBV7-2 and TRBJ2-7, with 7 bases that match TRBD1. J lost 1 base, V lost 1 base, and 10 bases had no gene match. Germline CDR1 and CDR2: SGHTA and FQGNSA. The CDR3 spans 17 residues. CDR3 sequence reads: CASSLEYPDRKSYEQYF. The CDR3 nucleotides read TGTGCCAGCAGCTTAGAATACCCGGACAGGAAGTCCTACGAGCAGTACTTC.

The V and J genes are TRBV6-2 or TRBV6-3 and TRBJ2-3; D is uncertain. V lost 7 bases and J lost 3, with 11 bases in between. CDR3 length: 13 amino acids. Germline CDR1 reads MNHEY; CDR2 reads SVGEGT. The chain's CDR3 is CASTPLRTDTQYF. The CDR3, as DNA: TGTGCCAGCACCCCGCTACGTACAGATACGCAGTATTTT.

This clonotype was found many times. The V gene is TRBV6-4, the J gene TRBJ2-7; D gene uncertain. Germline loops: CDR1 MRHNA, CDR2 SNTAGT. The CDR3 runs to 17 residues. Trimming shortened V by 2 bases and J by 0 bases, and 17 bases separated the two germline ends. CDR3 DNA: TGTGCCAGCAGTGACGGCCCTCGGCTACCCAACTCCTACGAGCAGTACTTC. It translates to CASSDGPRLPNSYEQYF.

The chain carries TRBV20-1 and TRBJ1-4, with 10 bases fitting TRBD1. The length of the CDR3 is 15 residues. CDR1 is DFQATT, CDR2 SNEGSKA, per germline (reference sequence). The V and J ends lost 0 bases and 8 bases, in that order; junction bases with no gene match: 6. The CDR3 here is CSARDRTGGGEKLFF. Here the CDR3 DNA reads TGCAGTGCTAGAGATAGGACAGGGGGTGGCGAAAAACTGTTTTTT.

This clonotype was seen only once. The V gene is TRBV6-2 or TRBV6-3, the J gene TRBJ1-5; D gene ambiguous. Per the germline V gene, CDR1 is MNHEY and CDR2 is SVGEGT. The V end lost 6 bases, the J end lost 1 base, and 16 bases lay between the germline ends. This CDR3 is built from 16 residues. CDR3 in amino acids: CASSQKSGPSNQPQHF. In nucleotides, the CDR3 is TGTGCCAGCAGCCAGAAAAGTGGGCCGAGCAATCAGCCCCAGCATTTT.

This clonotype was observed a handful of times. The rearrangement links TRBV12-3 or TRBV12-4 to TRBJ2-1, with 10 bases matching TRBD1. The CDR3 has 15 amino acids. Trimming at V came to 5 bases and at J to 6 bases, leaving 7 bases not matched to a gene. The CDR3 nucleotides are TGTGCCAGCAGTAGCCCGGACAGGGGGGTCAATGAGCAGTTCTTC. Translating it yields CASSSPDRGVNEQFF.

The chain employs TRBV9 and TRBJ2-5, with no clear D. The germline V and J ends were trimmed by 0 bases and 11 bases, with 14 bases remaining between them. Germline assignment: CDR1 SGDLS and CDR2 YYNGEE. CDR3 length equals 13 residues. CDR3 sequence (DNA): TGTGCCAGCAGCGTAGTAGAAGGTTCGGAGCAGTACTTC. It specifies CASSVVEGSEQYF.